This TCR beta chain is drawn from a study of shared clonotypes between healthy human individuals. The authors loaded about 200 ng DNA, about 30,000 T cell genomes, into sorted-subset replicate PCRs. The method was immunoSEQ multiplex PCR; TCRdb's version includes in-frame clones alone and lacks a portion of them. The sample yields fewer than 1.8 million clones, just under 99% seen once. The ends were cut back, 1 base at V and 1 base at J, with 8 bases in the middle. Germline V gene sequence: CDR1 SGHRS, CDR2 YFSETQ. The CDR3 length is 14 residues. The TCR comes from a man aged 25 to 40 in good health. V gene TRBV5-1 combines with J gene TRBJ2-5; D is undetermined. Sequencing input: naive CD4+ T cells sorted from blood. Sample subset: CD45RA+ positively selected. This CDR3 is CASSLWAAQETQYF. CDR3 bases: TGCGCCAGCAGCTTGTGGGCAGCCCAAGAGACCCAGTACTTC.